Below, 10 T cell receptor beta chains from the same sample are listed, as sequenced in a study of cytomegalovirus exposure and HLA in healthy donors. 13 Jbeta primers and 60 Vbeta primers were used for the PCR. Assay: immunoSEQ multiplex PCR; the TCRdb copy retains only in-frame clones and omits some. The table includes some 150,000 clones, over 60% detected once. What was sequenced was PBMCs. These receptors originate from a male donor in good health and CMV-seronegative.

CDR3 amino acids: CASSLGLAGVDEQFF. The CDR3 DNA reads TGTGCCAGCAGCCTCGGACTAGCGGGAGTGGATGAGCAGTTCTTC. V is TRBV7-9 and J is TRBJ2-1; 13 bases align to TRBD2. J was trimmed by 8 bases and V by 5 bases; bases with no gene match: 6. The CDR3 is 15 amino acids. Looked up from germline, CDR1 is SEHNR and CDR2 is FQNEAQ (reference sequence). The whole variable domain, filled in from reference TRBV7-9 and TRBJ2-1, reads DTGVSQNPRHKITKRGQNVTFRCDPISEHNRLYWYRQTLGQGPEFLTYFQNEAQLEKSRLLSDRFSAERPKGSFSTLEIQRTEQGDSAMYLCASSLGLAGVDEQFFGPGTRLTVL.

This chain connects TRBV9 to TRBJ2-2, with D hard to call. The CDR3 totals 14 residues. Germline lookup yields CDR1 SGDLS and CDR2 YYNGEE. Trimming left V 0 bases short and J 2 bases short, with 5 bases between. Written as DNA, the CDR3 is TGTGCCAGCAGCGTAGCTAAAAACACCGGGGAGCTGTTTTTT. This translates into CASSVAKNTGELFF.

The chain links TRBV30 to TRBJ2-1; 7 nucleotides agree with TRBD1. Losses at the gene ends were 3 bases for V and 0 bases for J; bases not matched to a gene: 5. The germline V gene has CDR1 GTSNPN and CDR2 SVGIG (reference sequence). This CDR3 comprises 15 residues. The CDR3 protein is CAWRRTGVSYNEQFF. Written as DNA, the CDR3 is TGTGCCTGGAGACGGACAGGCGTCTCCTACAATGAGCAGTTCTTC.

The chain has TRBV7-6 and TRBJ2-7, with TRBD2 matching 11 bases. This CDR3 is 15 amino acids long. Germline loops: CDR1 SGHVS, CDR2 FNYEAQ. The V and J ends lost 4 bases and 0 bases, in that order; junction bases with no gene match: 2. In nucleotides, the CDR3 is TGTGCCAGCAGCTCGACTAGCGGGGACTCCTACGAGCAGTACTTC. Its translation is CASSSTSGDSYEQYF. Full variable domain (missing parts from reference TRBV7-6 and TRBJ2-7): GAGVSQSPRYKVTKRGQDVALRCDPISGHVSLYWYRQALGQGPEFLTYFNYEAQQDKSGLPNDRFSAERPEGSISTLTIQRTEQRDSAMYRCASSSTSGDSYEQYFGPGTRLTVT.

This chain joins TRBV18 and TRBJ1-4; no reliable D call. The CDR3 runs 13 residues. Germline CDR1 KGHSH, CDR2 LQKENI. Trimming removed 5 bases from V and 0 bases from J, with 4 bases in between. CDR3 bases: TGTGCCAGCTCATCTGCAACTAATGAAAAACTGTTTTTT. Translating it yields CASSSATNEKLFF.

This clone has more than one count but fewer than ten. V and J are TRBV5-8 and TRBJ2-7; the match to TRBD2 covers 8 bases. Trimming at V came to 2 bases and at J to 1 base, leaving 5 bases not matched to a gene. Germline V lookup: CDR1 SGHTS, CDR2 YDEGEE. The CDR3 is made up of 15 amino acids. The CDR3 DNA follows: TGTGCCAGCAGCTTTATCATAGCGGGATCCTACGAGCAGTACTTC. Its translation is CASSFIIAGSYEQYF. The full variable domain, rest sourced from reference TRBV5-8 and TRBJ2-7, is EAGVTQSPTHLIKTRGQQATLRCSPISGHTSVYWYQQALGLGLQFLLWYDEGEERNRGNFPPRFSGRQFPNYSSELNVNALELEDSALYLCASSFIIAGSYEQYFGPGTRLTVT.

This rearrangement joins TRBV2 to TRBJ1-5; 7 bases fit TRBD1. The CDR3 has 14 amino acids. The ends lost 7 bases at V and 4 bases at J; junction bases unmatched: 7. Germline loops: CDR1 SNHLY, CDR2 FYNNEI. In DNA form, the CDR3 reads TGTGCCAGCACCCGGGACAGCTCTAATCAGCCCCAGCATTTT. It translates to CASTRDSSNQPQHF.

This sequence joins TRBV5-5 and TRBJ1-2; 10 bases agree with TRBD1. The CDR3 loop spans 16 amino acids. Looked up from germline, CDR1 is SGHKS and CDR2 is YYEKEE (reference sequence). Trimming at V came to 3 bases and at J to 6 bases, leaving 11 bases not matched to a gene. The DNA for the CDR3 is TGTGCCAGCAGCTCGTGGCCGGGACAGGGGAACAATGGCTACACCTTC. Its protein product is CASSSWPGQGNNGYTF. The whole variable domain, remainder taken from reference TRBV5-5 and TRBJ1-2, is DAGVTQSPTHLIKTRGQQVTLRCSPISGHKSVSWYQQVLGQGPQFIFQYYEKEERGRGNFPDRFSARQFPNYSSELNVNALLLGDSALYLCASSSWPGQGNNGYTFGSGTRLTVV.

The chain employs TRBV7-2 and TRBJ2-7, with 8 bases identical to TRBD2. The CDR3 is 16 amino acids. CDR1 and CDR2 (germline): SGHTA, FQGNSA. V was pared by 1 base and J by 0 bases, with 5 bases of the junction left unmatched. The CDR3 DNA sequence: TGTGCCAGCAGCTTAGAAGGGACTAGGGGCTCCTACGAGCAGTACTTC. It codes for CASSLEGTRGSYEQYF.

The CDR3, as DNA: TGTGCCAGCAGTTTCCCAGGGAGGTCCTCACCCCTCCACTTT. This codes for CASSFPGRSSPLHF. The chain has TRBV27 and TRBJ1-6; TRBD1 might be the D (5 bases). The germline V gene encodes CDR1 MNHEY and CDR2 SMNVEV (reference sequence). Trimming took 3 bases from V and 10 from J, leaving 13 bases between them. CDR3 length: 14 residues.